The 13 T cell receptor beta chains given below trace back to one sample, sequenced in a study of liver allograft versus peripheral blood T cells. About the study: What was compared were the T cell receptor repertoires in transplanted livers and those in the peripheral blood of recipients.

TCRdb ran MiXCR on the reads and lists one entry per CDR3 protein. The sample lists some 7,800 distinct CDR3 sequences, around a sixth occurring once. These receptors all stem from a human patient who had a liver transplant. Some T cells here may be from the graft donor.

This clonotype appeared many times. This CDR3 is CASGFPGHPHYGYTF. CDR3 coding DNA: TGTGCTAGTGGCTTTCCGGGACACCCACATTATGGCTACACCTTC. The rearrangement uses TRBV12-5 and TRBJ1-2, with a tentative D call TRBD1 (6 bases). In germline, CDR1 is LGHNT, CDR2 FRNRAP. V was trimmed by 6 bases and J by 5 bases, leaving 19 bases between them. The CDR3 loop spans 15 amino acids.

V and J are TRBV11-2 and TRBJ2-1; tentatively, D is TRBD1 (5 bases). The CDR3 spans 14 residues. V lost 7 bases to trimming and J lost 8 bases, with 18 bases between them. CDR1 SGHAT and CDR2 FQNNGV come from the germline V gene. The CDR3 here is CASIKGVGWYEQFF. The DNA for the CDR3 is TGTGCCAGCATCAAAGGGGTAGGTTGGTATGAGCAGTTCTTC.

This clonotype is deemed medium-sized. The gene calls are TRBV6-1 and TRBJ1-2, with a weak D call TRBD1 (6 bases). The CDR3 contains 13 residues. V lost 5 bases and J 7 bases, leaving 14 bases between the germline ends. Germline V gene sequence: CDR1 MNHNS, CDR2 SASEGT. The CDR3 sequence: CASSYSGARGYTF. The CDR3, as DNA: TGTGCCAGCAGTTATTCGGGGGCGCGTGGCTACACCTTC.

This clonotype is termed medium-sized (0.01 to 0.1%). CDR3: CASSLTGIGEAFF. The CDR3, as DNA: TGTGCCAGTAGTCTTACAGGGATCGGCGAAGCTTTCTTT. V is TRBV19 and J is TRBJ1-1; TRBD1 is a possible D gene (6 bases). The CDR3 has 13 amino acids. Per the germline V gene, CDR1 is LNHDA and CDR2 is SQIVND (reference sequence). The germline V and J ends were trimmed by 5 bases and 8 bases, with 15 bases remaining between them.

Comment on this clonotype: This probably arose from a read error, given a far larger clone one base away. The chain combines TRBV6-5 with TRBJ1-5; TRBD1 is a possible D gene (5 bases). Germline CDR1 and CDR2: MNHEY and SVGAGI. CDR3 length: 13 residues. The CDR3 reads CTSSSQGNQPQHF. Here the CDR3 DNA reads TGTACCAGCAGTAGCCAGGGCAACCAGCCCCAGCATTTT.

Within the sample, this clonotype is medium-sized. V gene TRBV10-3 combines with J gene TRBJ1-1; 8 bases fit TRBD1. The CDR3 runs 18 residues. Germline-derived CDR1 and CDR2 are ENHRY and SYGVKD. V lost 2 bases, J lost 1 base, and 12 bases stayed unmatched. CDR3 sequence: CAISEAAHGQGGNTEAFF. CDR3 bases: TGTGCCATCAGTGAGGCGGCTCATGGACAGGGAGGGAACACTGAAGCTTTCTTT.

This clonotype was recorded a few times. The chain carries TRBV20-1 and TRBJ2-3; 10 positions match TRBD2. Trimming removed 2 bases from V and 5 bases from J; junction bases left unmatched: 4. Germline V gene lookup returns CDR1 DFQATT and CDR2 SNEGSKA (reference sequence). The length of the CDR3 is 14 residues. This chain's CDR3 is CSARMASGGDTQYF. CDR3 DNA: TGCAGTGCTAGAATGGCTAGCGGGGGAGATACGCAGTATTTT.

This clonotype is categorized as medium-sized (0.01 to 0.1%). The chain employs TRBV5-5 and TRBJ1-2; D not certain. CDR1 and CDR2 from the germline V gene are SGHKS and YYEKEE (reference sequence). The CDR3 loop spans 13 amino acids. Between the trimmed V and J ends, which lost 2 bases and 2 bases, there was a span of 7 bases. CDR3 amino acids: CASSLTANYGYTF. In DNA, the CDR3 is TGTGCCAGCAGCTTAACAGCGAACTATGGCTACACCTTC.

This clonotype counts as medium-sized. The V and J genes are TRBV18 and TRBJ1-1; no firm D call. CDR1 KGHSH and CDR2 LQKENI come from the germline V gene. The V end was cut by 1 base, the J end by 2 bases, with 5 bases between. This CDR3 comprises 13 residues. The CDR3 DNA sequence: TGTGCCAGCTCACCACGCGACAACACTGAAGCTTTCTTT. Translating it yields CASSPRDNTEAFF.

This clonotype was recorded at least ten times. V and J are TRBV6-2 or TRBV6-3 and TRBJ2-3; 11 nucleotides line up with TRBD2. This CDR3 is 14 amino acids long. CDR1 and CDR2 (germline): MNHEY, SVGEGT. Trimming cost V 7 bases and J 3 bases; bases outside gene matches: 3. The CDR3 spells CASKASGGTDTQYF. CDR3 bases: TGTGCCAGCAAGGCTAGCGGGGGGACAGATACGCAGTATTTT.

This clonotype has more than one count but fewer than ten. The chain links TRBV2 to TRBJ1-5; a weak D match, TRBD1 (6 bases). Looked up from germline, CDR1 is SNHLY and CDR2 is FYNNEI. The CDR3 sequence is 13 residues long. The V gene lost 3 bases and the J gene lost 5 bases, with 8 bases spanning the gap. DNA of the CDR3: TGTGCCAGCAGTGACACAGGGCATCAGCCCCAGCATTTT. This sequence encodes CASSDTGHQPQHF. Complete variable domain (other parts from reference TRBV2 and TRBJ1-5): EPEVTQTPSHQVTQMGQEVILRCVPISNHLYFYWYRQILGQKVEFLVSFYNNEISEKSEIFDDQFSVERPDGSNFTLKIRSTKLEDSAMYFCASSDTGHQPQHFGDGTRLSIL.

This clonotype showed up many times. This rearrangement joins TRBV20-1 to TRBJ1-1; D possibly corresponds to TRBD1 (5 bases). The germline V gene encodes CDR1 DFQATT and CDR2 SNEGSKA (reference sequence). The CDR3 is 13 residues long. Trimming took 6 bases from V and 0 from J, leaving 11 bases between them. CDR3 in amino acids: CSARAGVNTEAFF. CDR3 nucleotides: TGCAGTGCCCGGGCGGGGGTGAACACTGAAGCTTTCTTT.

By its share, this clonotype is medium-sized. The chain carries TRBV18 and TRBJ1-1; TRBD1 matches 7 bases. With 0 bases clipped from V and 0 bases from J, the junction kept 1 base outside the gene matches. The CDR3 extends over 15 amino acids. Germline-derived CDR1 and CDR2 are KGHSH and LQKENI. For the CDR3, the DNA is TGTGCCAGCTCACCACCCGACAGGGTGAACACTGAAGCTTTCTTT. This gives the protein CASSPPDRVNTEAFF.